This T cell receptor beta chain was documented in a study of T cell responses to AZD1222 COVID-19 vaccine. The protocol was immunoSEQ multiplex PCR, while the TCRdb copy is restricted to in-frame clones and leaves out a portion. This sample yields roughly 150,000 clones, of which 91% are seen a single time; roughly 5% belongs to the top ten. Trimming removed 6 bases from V and 1 base from J; junction bases left unmatched: 10. Looked up from germline, CDR1 is SQVTM and CDR2 is ANQGSEA. The CDR3 covers 16 residues. The rearrangement joins TRBV29-1 to TRBJ1-1; TRBD1 matches 11 bases. Sequenced here: peripheral blood, sampled on day 0 of AZD1222 vaccination. The TCR originated in an adult in good health. This chain's CDR3 is CSVTGTGGGKNTEAFF. CDR3 nucleotide sequence: TGCAGCGTCACCGGGACAGGGGGTGGGAAGAACACTGAAGCTTTCTTT.